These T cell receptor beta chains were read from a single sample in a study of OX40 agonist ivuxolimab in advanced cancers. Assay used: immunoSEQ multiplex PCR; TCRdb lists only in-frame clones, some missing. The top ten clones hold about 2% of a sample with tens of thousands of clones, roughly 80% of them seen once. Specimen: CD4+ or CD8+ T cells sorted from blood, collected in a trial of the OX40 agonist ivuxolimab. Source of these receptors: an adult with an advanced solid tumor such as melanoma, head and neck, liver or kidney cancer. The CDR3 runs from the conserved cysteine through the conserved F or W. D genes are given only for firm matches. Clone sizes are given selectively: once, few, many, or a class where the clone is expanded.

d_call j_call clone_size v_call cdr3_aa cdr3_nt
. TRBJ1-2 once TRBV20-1 CSLGFGYGYTF TGCAGCCTCGGTTTCGGCTATGGCTACACCTTC
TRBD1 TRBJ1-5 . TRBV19 CASSQTGGMGNQPQHF TGTGCCAGTAGTCAAACAGGGGGAATGGGCAATCAGCCCCAGCATTTT
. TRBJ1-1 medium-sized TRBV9 CASSVRGEGTEAFF TGTGCCAGCAGCGTACGGGGGGAAGGGACTGAAGCTTTCTTT
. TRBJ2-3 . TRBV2 CASSEPGIGTDTQYF TGTGCCAGCAGTGAACCGGGGATAGGCACAGATACGCAGTATTTT
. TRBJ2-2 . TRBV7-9 CASSERAGFGELFF TGTGCCAGCAGCGAGCGGGCGGGGTTCGGGGAGCTGTTTTTT
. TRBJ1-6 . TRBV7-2 CASSLSGNSPLHF TGTGCCAGCAGCTTGTCAGGGAATTCACCCCTCCACTTT
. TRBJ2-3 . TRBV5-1 CASSLVARAADTQYF TGCGCCAGCAGCTTGGTGGCCAGGGCAGCAGATACGCAGTATTTT
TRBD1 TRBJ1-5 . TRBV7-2 CASSRDRVKDQPQHF TGTGCCAGCAGCCGGGACAGGGTCAAGGATCAGCCCCAGCATTTT
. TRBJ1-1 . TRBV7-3 CASSLDGRMNTEAFF TGTGCCAGCAGCCTTGATGGACGGATGAACACTGAAGCTTTCTTT
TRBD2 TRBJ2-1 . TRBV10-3 CAISESRLAGEKHYNEQFF TGTGCCATCAGTGAGTCTCGCCTAGCGGGGGAAAAACATTACAATGAGCAGTTCTTC
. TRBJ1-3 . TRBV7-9 CASRMTPLSGNTIYF TGTGCCAGCAGGATGACTCCACTCTCTGGAAACACCATATATTTT
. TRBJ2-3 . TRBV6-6 CASSYSGDTQYF TGTGCCAGCAGTTACTCGGGAGATACGCAGTATTTT
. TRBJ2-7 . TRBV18 CASSPRDQSYEQYF TGTGCCAGCTCACCACGGGACCAATCCTACGAGCAGTACTTC
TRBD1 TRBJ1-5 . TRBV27 CASSWTGDQPQHF TGTGCCAGCAGTTGGACAGGGGATCAGCCCCAGCATTTT
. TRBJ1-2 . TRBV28 CASRVLLGYGYTF TGTGCCAGCAGGGTCCTACTAGGCTATGGCTACACCTTC
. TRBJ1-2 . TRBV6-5 CASSPPTSGFYGYTF TGTGCCAGCAGTCCTCCTACTTCCGGGTTCTATGGCTACACCTTC
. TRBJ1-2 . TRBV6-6 CASSSGTRGYTF TGTGCCAGCAGTTCAGGGACACGAGGCTACACCTTC
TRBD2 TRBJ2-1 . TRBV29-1 CSVSSGRNEQFF TGCAGCGTTTCAAGCGGGAGAAATGAGCAGTTCTTC
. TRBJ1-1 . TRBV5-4 CASSSRGRTGTEAFF TGTGCCAGCAGCTCCCGAGGACGGACGGGGACTGAAGCTTTCTTT
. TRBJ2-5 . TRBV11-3 CASSLFGSAETQYF TGTGCCAGCAGCTTGTTCGGGAGCGCGGAGACCCAGTACTTC
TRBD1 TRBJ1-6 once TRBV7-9 CASSPPGQVDSPLHF TGTGCCAGCAGCCCACCGGGACAGGTTGATTCACCCCTCCACTTT
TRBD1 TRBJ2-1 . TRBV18 CASFSTGVNEQFF TGTGCCAGCTTCTCGACAGGGGTCAATGAGCAGTTCTTC
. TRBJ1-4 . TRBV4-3 CASSRGQGPLGSGEKLFF TGCGCCAGCAGCCGCGGTCAGGGCCCCCTGGGGAGCGGCGAAAAACTGTTTTTT
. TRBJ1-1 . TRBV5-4 CASSPQGRSEAFF TGTGCCAGCAGCCCCCAAGGTCGGTCTGAAGCTTTCTTT
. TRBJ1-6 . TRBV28 CASSLFRGVTYNSPLHF TGTGCCAGCAGTTTATTTCGGGGTGTCACCTATAATTCACCCCTCCACTTT
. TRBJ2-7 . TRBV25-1 CASSEKRTDYEQYF TGTGCCAGCAGTGAAAAAAGGACAGACTACGAGCAGTACTTC
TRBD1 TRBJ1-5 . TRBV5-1 CASSWGQGSNQPQHF TGCGCCAGCAGCTGGGGACAGGGGAGCAATCAGCCCCAGCATTTT
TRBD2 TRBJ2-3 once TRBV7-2 CASSLPSGSSAATDTQYF TGTGCCAGCAGCTTGCCTAGCGGGAGTTCGGCCGCCACAGATACGCAGTATTTT
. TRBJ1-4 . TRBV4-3 CASSHYSYRQHNEKLFF TGCGCCAGCAGCCATTATTCCTACAGACAGCACAATGAAAAACTGTTTTTT
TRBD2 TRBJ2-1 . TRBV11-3 CASSLDDMNGRAGNEQFF TGTGCCAGCAGCTTAGATGATATGAACGGGAGGGCCGGGAATGAGCAGTTCTTC
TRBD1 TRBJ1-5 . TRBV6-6 CASSYSGQANQPQHF TGTGCCAGCAGTTACTCGGGACAGGCTAATCAGCCCCAGCATTTT
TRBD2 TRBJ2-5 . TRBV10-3 CAISEAGGQETQYF TGTGCCATCAGTGAGGCGGGGGGTCAAGAGACCCAGTACTTC
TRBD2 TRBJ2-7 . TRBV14 CASSQAGGFQYF TGTGCCAGCAGCCAAGCGGGGGGGTTTCAGTACTTC
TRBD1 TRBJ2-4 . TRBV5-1 CASSFLTGGAKNIQYF TGCGCCAGCAGCTTCCTGACAGGGGGGGCCAAAAACATTCAGTACTTC
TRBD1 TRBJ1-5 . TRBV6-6 CATQSGQGGRNQPQHF TGTGCCACACAAAGCGGACAGGGTGGTCGCAATCAGCCCCAGCATTTT
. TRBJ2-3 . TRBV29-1 CSSHTTDTQYF TGCAGCTCCCACACCACAGATACGCAGTATTTT
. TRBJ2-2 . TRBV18 CASSPQGSNTGELFF TGTGCCAGCTCACCACAGGGGTCGAACACCGGGGAGCTGTTTTTT
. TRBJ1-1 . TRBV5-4 CASSSAGHGNTEAFF TGTGCCAGCAGCTCCGCGGGACACGGGAACACTGAAGCTTTCTTT
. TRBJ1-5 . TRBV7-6 CASSLSGTGNQPQHF TGTGCCAGCAGCTTATCCGGGACGGGCAATCAGCCCCAGCATTTT
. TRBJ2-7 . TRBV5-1 CASSFEGLPSYEQYF TGCGCCAGCAGCTTTGAGGGGCTCCCCTCCTACGAGCAGTACTTC
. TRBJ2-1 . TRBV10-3 CAISASGLGNEQFF TGTGCCATCAGTGCCTCAGGGTTAGGAAATGAGCAGTTCTTC
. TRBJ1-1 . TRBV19 CASSTSPPGARGNTEAFF TGTGCCAGTAGTACCTCCCCTCCAGGGGCTAGGGGGAACACTGAAGCTTTCTTT
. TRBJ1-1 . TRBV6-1 CASRDGNTEAFF TGTGCCAGCAGGGATGGGAACACTGAAGCTTTCTTT
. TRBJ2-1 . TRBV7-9 CASSFSLVEQFF TGTGCCAGCAGCTTTTCGCTAGTTGAGCAGTTCTTC
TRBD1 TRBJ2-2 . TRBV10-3 CAAYRGWTGELFF TGTGCCGCCTACAGGGGTTGGACCGGGGAGCTGTTTTTT
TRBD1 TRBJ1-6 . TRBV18 CASSPGQGVVNSPLHF TGTGCCAGCTCACCGGGACAGGGGGTGGTTAATTCACCCCTCCACTTT
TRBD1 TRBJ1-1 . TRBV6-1 CASRSTGGYNEAFF TGTGCCAGCAGATCCACAGGGGGCTATAATGAAGCTTTCTTT
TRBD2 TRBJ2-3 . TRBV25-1 CASSVPAGGPDTQYF TGTGCCAGCAGTGTACCGGCGGGGGGGCCGGATACGCAGTATTTT
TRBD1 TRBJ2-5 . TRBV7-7 CASSPDRGRETQYF TGTGCCAGCAGCCCAGACAGGGGGCGAGAGACCCAGTACTTC
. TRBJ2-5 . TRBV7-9 CASSPRPLLQETQYF TGTGCCAGCAGCCCAAGGCCCTTACTACAAGAGACCCAGTACTTC
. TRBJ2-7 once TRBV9 CASSVGWTHYEQYF TGTGCCAGCAGCGTAGGATGGACTCACTACGAGCAGTACTTC
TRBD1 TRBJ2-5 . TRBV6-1 CASGDRGPQETQYF TGTGCCAGCGGGGACAGGGGGCCCCAAGAGACCCAGTACTTC
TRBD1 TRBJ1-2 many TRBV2 CASSERGTGGYTF TGTGCCAGCAGTGAAAGGGGGACAGGAGGCTACACCTTC
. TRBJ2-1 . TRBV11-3 CASSRRGTHMPVEQFF TGTGCCAGCAGCCGCCGCGGGACCCATATGCCGGTTGAGCAGTTCTTC
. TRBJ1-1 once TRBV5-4 CASSQGSGGATEAFF TGTGCCAGCAGCCAGGGTAGCGGGGGAGCCACTGAAGCTTTCTTT
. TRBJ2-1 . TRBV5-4 CASSPVGARTYNEQFF TGTGCCAGCAGCCCAGTCGGGGCTAGAACCTACAATGAGCAGTTCTTC
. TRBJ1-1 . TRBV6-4 CATVKLRGSTEAFF TGTGCCACCGTAAAGTTGCGCGGGAGCACTGAAGCTTTCTTT
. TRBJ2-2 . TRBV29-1 CSVDRTNTGELFF TGCAGCGTTGACAGGACTAACACCGGGGAGCTGTTTTTT
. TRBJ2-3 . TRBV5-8 CASSLADTQYF TGTGCCAGCAGCTTAGCGGATACGCAGTATTTT